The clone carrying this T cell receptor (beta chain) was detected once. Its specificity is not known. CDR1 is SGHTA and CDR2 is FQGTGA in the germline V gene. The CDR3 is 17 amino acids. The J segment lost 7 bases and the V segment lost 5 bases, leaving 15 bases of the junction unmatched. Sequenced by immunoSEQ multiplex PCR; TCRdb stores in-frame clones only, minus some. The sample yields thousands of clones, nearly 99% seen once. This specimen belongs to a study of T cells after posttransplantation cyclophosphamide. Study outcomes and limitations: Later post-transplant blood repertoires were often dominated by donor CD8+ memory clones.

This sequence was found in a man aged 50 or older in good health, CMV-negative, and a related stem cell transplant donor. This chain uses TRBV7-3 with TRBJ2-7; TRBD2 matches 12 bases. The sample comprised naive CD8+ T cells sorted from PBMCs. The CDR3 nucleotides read TGTGCCAGCAGCGAAACTAGCGGGAGGTGGGGAATTGAGGAGCAGTACTTC. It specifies CASSETSGRWGIEEQYF.